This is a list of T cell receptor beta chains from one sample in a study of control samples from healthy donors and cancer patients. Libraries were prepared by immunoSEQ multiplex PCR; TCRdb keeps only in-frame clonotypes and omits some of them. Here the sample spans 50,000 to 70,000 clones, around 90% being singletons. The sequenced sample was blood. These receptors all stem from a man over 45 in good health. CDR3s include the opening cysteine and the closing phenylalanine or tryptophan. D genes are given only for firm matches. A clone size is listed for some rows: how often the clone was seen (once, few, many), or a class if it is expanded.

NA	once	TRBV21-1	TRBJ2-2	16	TGTGCCAGCAGCCCAGACAGGGGGCGCGGCACCGGGGAGCTGTTTTTT	CASSPDRGRGTGELFF
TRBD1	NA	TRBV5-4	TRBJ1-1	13	TGTGCCAGCAGCACAGGGACAGGGCTTGAAGCTTTCTTT	CASSTGTGLEAFF
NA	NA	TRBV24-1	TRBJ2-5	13	TGTGCCACCAGTGACAGTCCCAGGGAGACCCAGTACTTC	CATSDSPRETQYF
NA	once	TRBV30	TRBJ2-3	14	TGTGCTCGGAGCGGGCTCCTGGCGTCAGATACGCAGTATTTT	CARSGLLASDTQYF
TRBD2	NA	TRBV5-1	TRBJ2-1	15	TGCGCCAGCAGCTCCGCGGGAGTTCCGGAGAATGAGCAGTTCTTC	CASSSAGVPENEQFF
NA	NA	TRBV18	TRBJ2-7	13	TGTGCCAGCTCACCAACGGCAGGCTACGAGCAGTACTTC	CASSPTAGYEQYF
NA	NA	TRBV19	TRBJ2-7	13	TGTGCCAGTGGAGGGGTCTCCGGCGGCGAGCAGTACTTC	CASGGVSGGEQYF
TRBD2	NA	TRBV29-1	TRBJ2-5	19	TGCAGCGTTGAAGGATTCCCCGGACTAGCGGGAGATTCAAGGGAGACCCAGTACTTC	CSVEGFPGLAGDSRETQYF
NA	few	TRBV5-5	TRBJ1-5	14	TGTGCCAGCAGCTTGGAGGCAGGGGATCAGCCCCAGCATTTT	CASSLEAGDQPQHF
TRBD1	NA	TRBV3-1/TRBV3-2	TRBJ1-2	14	TGTGCCAGCAGCCCCACGACAGGGAATAGCGGCTACACCTTC	CASSPTTGNSGYTF
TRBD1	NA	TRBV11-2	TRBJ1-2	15	TGTGCCAGCAGCTTCTCCGGACAGGGTACCTATGGCTACACCTTC	CASSFSGQGTYGYTF
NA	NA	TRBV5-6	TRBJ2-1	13	TGTGCCAGCAGCTTGGTGACGGGCGATGAGCAGTTCTTC	CASSLVTGDEQFF
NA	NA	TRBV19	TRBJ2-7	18	TGTGCCAGTAGTAGGATACCTAAGGGGGGGCTAGCGACATACGAGCAGTACTTC	CASSRIPKGGLATYEQYF
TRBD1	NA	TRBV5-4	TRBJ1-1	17	TGTGCCAGCAGCCTGGGACAGGGGAAAGGTGTGAACACTGAAGCTTTCTTT	CASSLGQGKGVNTEAFF
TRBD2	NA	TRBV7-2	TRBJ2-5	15	TGTGCCAGCAGCTTACTGTTAGGGCGGGAGGAGACCCAGTACTTC	CASSLLLGREETQYF
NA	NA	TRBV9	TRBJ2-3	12	TGTGCCAGCAGCGCCTACACAGATACGCAGTATTTT	CASSAYTDTQYF
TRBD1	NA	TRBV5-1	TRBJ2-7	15	TGCGCCAGCAGCTTGGGGCTGGGACAGGGTTACGAGCAGTACTTC	CASSLGLGQGYEQYF
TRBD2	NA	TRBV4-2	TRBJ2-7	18	TGTGCCAGCAGCCAAGAGACTAGCGGGAGAGTTTTGTCCTACGAGCAGTACTTC	CASSQETSGRVLSYEQYF
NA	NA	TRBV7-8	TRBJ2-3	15	TGTGCCAGCAGCTTAGGACTCCTCCAGGCAGATACGCAGTATTTT	CASSLGLLQADTQYF
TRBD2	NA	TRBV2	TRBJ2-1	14	TGTGCCAGCGAGCGGGAGCTCTCCTACAATGAGCAGTTCTTC	CASERELSYNEQFF
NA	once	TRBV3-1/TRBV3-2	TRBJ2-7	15	TGTGCCAGCAGCCGGGGGGCGGTTCCAACCTACGAGCAGTACTTC	CASSRGAVPTYEQYF
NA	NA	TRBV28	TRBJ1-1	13	TGTGCCAGCAGTCCGATAGTGAACACTGAAGCTTTCTTT	CASSPIVNTEAFF
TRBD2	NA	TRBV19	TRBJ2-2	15	TGTGCCAGTAGTATTAGTCTAGCGGGCACCGGGGAGCTGTTTTTT	CASSISLAGTGELFF
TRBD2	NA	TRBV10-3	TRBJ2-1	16	TGTGCCACGACTAGCGGGATCTCGGGGTCCTACAATGAGCAGTTCTTC	CATTSGISGSYNEQFF
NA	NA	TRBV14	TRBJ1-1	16	TGTGCCAGCAGCACTCGCTTCGGGACATTGAACACTGAAGCTTTCTTT	CASSTRFGTLNTEAFF
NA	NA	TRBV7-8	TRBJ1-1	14	TGTGCCAGCAGCTGGGAGGGAACCGGGACAAAAGCTTTCTTT	CASSWEGTGTKAFF
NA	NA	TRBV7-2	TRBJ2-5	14	TGTGCCAGCAGCTTTCAGGGTGGACAAGAGACCCAGTACTTC	CASSFQGGQETQYF
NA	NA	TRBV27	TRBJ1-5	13	TGTGCCAGCAGTGCGGGGTACTATCAGCCCCAGCATTTT	CASSAGYYQPQHF
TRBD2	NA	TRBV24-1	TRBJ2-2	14	TGTGCCACCGGACTAGCGGGAGACACCGGGGAGCTGTTTTTT	CATGLAGDTGELFF
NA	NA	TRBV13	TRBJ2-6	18	TGTGCCAGCAGCTTACTCGGCCCGCCTCTAGCGGGGGCCAACGTCCTGACTTTC	CASSLLGPPLAGANVLTF
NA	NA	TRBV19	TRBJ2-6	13	TGTGCCAGTAGTATCCCTCCTGACCTCGTCCTGACTTTC	CASSIPPDLVLTF
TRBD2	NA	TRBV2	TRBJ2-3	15	TGTGCCAGCAGTGAACGGACTAGCGTCCCAGATACGCAGTATTTT	CASSERTSVPDTQYF
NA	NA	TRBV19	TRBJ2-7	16	TGTGCCAGTAGTGCCTCCTTAAAGGGCATTCCCTACGAGCAGTACTTC	CASSASLKGIPYEQYF
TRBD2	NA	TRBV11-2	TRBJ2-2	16	TGTGCCAGCAGCTTTGTGAGCGGGAGAGGTACCGGGGAGCTGTTTTTT	CASSFVSGRGTGELFF
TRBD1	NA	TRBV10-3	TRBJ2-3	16	TGTGCCATCAGTGGTAAGGGGACAGGGATATCGGATACGCAGTATTTT	CAISGKGTGISDTQYF
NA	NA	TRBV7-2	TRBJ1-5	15	TGTGCCAGCAGCTTAGCGAGGGGCCTCAATCAACCCCAGCATTTT	CASSLARGLNQPQHF
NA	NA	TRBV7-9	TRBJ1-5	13	TGTGCCAGCAGCTTAGGGGAATCAATGCCCCAGCATTTT	CASSLGESMPQHF
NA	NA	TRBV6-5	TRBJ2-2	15	TGTGCCAGCAGTTTCTCCGACAGGAACACCGGGGAGCTGTTTTTT	CASSFSDRNTGELFF
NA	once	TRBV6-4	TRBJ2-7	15	TGTGCCGGCGGACGGGAGAGGGGGCCTTCCTACGAGCAGTACTTC	CAGGRERGPSYEQYF
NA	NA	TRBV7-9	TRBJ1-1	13	TGTGCCAGTAGAAGGGTTCAGTCAGTTGAAGCTTTCTTT	CASRRVQSVEAFF
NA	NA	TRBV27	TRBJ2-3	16	TGTGCCAGCAGTCCCCGGCTAGCCAGTAGCACAGATACGCAGTATTTT	CASSPRLASSTDTQYF
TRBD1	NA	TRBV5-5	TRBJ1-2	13	TGTGCCAGCAGCTCCGGGACAGGGGATGGCTACACCTTC	CASSSGTGDGYTF
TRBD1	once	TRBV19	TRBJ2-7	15	TGTGCCAGTAGTCCCCGGACAGGGAACTCCTACGAGCAGTACTTC	CASSPRTGNSYEQYF
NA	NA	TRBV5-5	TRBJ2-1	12	TGTGCCAGCAGCCATCTCCAGGGGGAGCAGTTCTTC	CASSHLQGEQFF